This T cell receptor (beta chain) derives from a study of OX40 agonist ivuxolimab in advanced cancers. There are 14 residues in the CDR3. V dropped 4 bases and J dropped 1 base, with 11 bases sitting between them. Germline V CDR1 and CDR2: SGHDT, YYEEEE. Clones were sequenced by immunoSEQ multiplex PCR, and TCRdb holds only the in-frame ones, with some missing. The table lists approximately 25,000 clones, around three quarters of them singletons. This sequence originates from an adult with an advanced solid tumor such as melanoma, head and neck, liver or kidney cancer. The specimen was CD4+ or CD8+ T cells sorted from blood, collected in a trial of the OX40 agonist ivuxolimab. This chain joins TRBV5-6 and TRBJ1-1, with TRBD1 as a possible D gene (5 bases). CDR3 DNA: TGTGCCAGCAGCCCATTCGGGACGAACACTGAAGCTTTCTTT. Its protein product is CASSPFGTNTEAFF.